Listed below are T cell receptor beta chains from one sample, sequenced in a study of regulatory T cells in long-lasting Graves disease. TCRdb re-called the multiplex PCR reads through MiXCR, storing one row per CDR3 protein. The table records about 240,000 distinct CDR3 sequences, 20% to 25% of them present only once. The sample consisted of peripheral blood mononuclear cells (PBMCs), taken at new diagnosis, from a patient treated with antithyroid drugs. These receptors all stem from a female donor with Graves disease. Both conserved end residues are part of each CDR3. D genes are given only for firm matches. Size values are once, few and many counts, or a class for expanded clones, and some rows have none.

V gene: TRBV6-1; J gene: TRBJ2-4; D gene: NA; clone size: NA; CDR3 protein: CARADRAKNIQYF; CDR3 DNA: TGTGCCAGGGCGGACAGAGCCAAAAACATTCAGTACTTC
V gene: TRBV25-1; J gene: TRBJ2-1; D gene: TRBD2; clone size: many; CDR3 protein: CASSDASGRAHNEQFF; CDR3 DNA: TGTGCCAGCAGTGACGCGAGCGGGAGGGCCCATAATGAGCAGTTCTTC
V gene: TRBV20-1; J gene: TRBJ2-6; D gene: NA; clone size: many; CDR3 protein: CSARVASGANVLTF; CDR3 DNA: TGCAGTGCTAGAGTAGCCTCTGGGGCCAACGTCCTGACTTTC
V gene: TRBV20-1; J gene: TRBJ2-2; D gene: TRBD2; clone size: NA; CDR3 protein: CSARRGTSGRVGELFF; CDR3 DNA: TGCAGTGCTAGGAGAGGGACTAGCGGGAGGGTCGGGGAGCTGTTTTTT
V gene: TRBV12-3/TRBV12-4; J gene: TRBJ1-1; D gene: NA; clone size: many; CDR3 protein: CASSLAGFDTEAFF; CDR3 DNA: TGTGCCAGCAGTTTAGCAGGGTTTGACACTGAAGCTTTCTTT
V gene: TRBV6-2/TRBV6-3; J gene: TRBJ2-1; D gene: NA; clone size: many; CDR3 protein: CASSYDGGRGNEQFF; CDR3 DNA: TGTGCCAGCAGTTACGATGGGGGACGGGGCAATGAGCAGTTCTTC
V gene: TRBV2; J gene: TRBJ2-5; D gene: TRBD2; clone size: NA; CDR3 protein: CASSEGARREGRYTQYF; CDR3 DNA: TGTGCCAGCAGTGAAGGGGCGCGGCGGGAGGGCCGTTACACCCAGTACTTC
V gene: TRBV7-9; J gene: TRBJ1-2; D gene: NA; clone size: NA; CDR3 protein: CASNGDGPPHGYTF; CDR3 DNA: TGTGCCAGCAACGGGGACGGACCCCCCCATGGCTACACCTTC
V gene: TRBV10-3; J gene: TRBJ2-1; D gene: NA; clone size: many; CDR3 protein: CAISESTYNEQFF; CDR3 DNA: TGTGCCATCAGTGAGTCCACGTACAATGAGCAGTTCTTC
V gene: TRBV7-9; J gene: TRBJ1-6; D gene: TRBD1; clone size: many; CDR3 protein: CASSVGTGSHSPLHF; CDR3 DNA: TGTGCCAGCAGCGTCGGGACAGGGAGTCATTCACCCCTCCACTTT
V gene: TRBV7-2; J gene: TRBJ1-4; D gene: NA; clone size: many; CDR3 protein: CASSLASGEKLFF; CDR3 DNA: TGTGCCAGCAGCTTAGCCTCTGGGGAAAAACTGTTTTTT
V gene: TRBV19; J gene: TRBJ2-7; D gene: NA; clone size: NA; CDR3 protein: CASSRDGDSTSEQYF; CDR3 DNA: TGTGCCAGTAGCCGGGACGGAGACAGTACGTCCGAGCAGTACTTC
V gene: TRBV6-1; J gene: TRBJ2-4; D gene: NA; clone size: many; CDR3 protein: CASKPQGPVKNIQYF; CDR3 DNA: TGTGCCAGCAAACCCCAGGGACCTGTCAAAAACATTCAGTACTTC
V gene: TRBV5-6; J gene: TRBJ2-2; D gene: NA; clone size: many; CDR3 protein: CASSLKGGELFF; CDR3 DNA: TGTGCCAGCAGCTTGAAGGGGGGGGAGCTGTTTTTT
V gene: TRBV29-1; J gene: TRBJ2-1; D gene: NA; clone size: many; CDR3 protein: CSDVKVRDGLNEQFF; CDR3 DNA: TGCAGCGACGTAAAGGTCCGGGACGGACTCAATGAGCAGTTCTTC
V gene: TRBV2; J gene: TRBJ1-2; D gene: TRBD1; clone size: many; CDR3 protein: CASSPGQGARGYTF; CDR3 DNA: TGTGCCAGCAGTCCAGGACAGGGGGCGCGTGGCTACACCTTC
V gene: TRBV27; J gene: TRBJ1-5; D gene: NA; clone size: many; CDR3 protein: CASSFGGFSNQPQHF; CDR3 DNA: TGTGCCAGCAGTTTTGGGGGCTTTAGCAATCAGCCCCAGCATTTT
V gene: TRBV7-8; J gene: TRBJ1-2; D gene: NA; clone size: many; CDR3 protein: CASSHGQNYGYTF; CDR3 DNA: TGTGCCAGCAGCCATGGACAGAACTATGGCTACACCTTC
V gene: TRBV7-2; J gene: TRBJ2-7; D gene: TRBD1; clone size: few; CDR3 protein: CASSSPGQGTPYEQYF; CDR3 DNA: TGTGCCAGCAGCTCGCCGGGACAGGGAACCCCCTACGAGCAGTACTTC
V gene: TRBV12-3/TRBV12-4; J gene: TRBJ2-3; D gene: NA; clone size: NA; CDR3 protein: CASTSGGATYTQYF; CDR3 DNA: TGTGCCAGCACCTCTGGGGGGGCCACATATACGCAGTATTTT
V gene: TRBV11-3; J gene: TRBJ1-1; D gene: TRBD1; clone size: many; CDR3 protein: CASSYTGDGRNTEAFF; CDR3 DNA: TGTGCCAGCAGCTACACAGGGGACGGAAGGAACACTGAAGCTTTCTTT
V gene: TRBV6-1; J gene: TRBJ2-3; D gene: NA; clone size: many; CDR3 protein: CASSDRWVSTDTQYF; CDR3 DNA: TGTGCCAGCAGTGACCGGTGGGTTAGCACAGATACGCAGTATTTT
V gene: TRBV7-2; J gene: TRBJ2-7; D gene: TRBD1; clone size: many; CDR3 protein: CASSRRQGVYEQYF; CDR3 DNA: TGTGCCAGCAGTCGACGACAGGGAGTCTACGAGCAGTACTTC
V gene: TRBV20-1; J gene: TRBJ1-2; D gene: NA; clone size: many; CDR3 protein: CSARPGNYGYTF; CDR3 DNA: TGCAGTGCTAGGCCGGGAAACTATGGCTACACCTTC
V gene: TRBV7-2; J gene: TRBJ1-1; D gene: TRBD1; clone size: many; CDR3 protein: CASSLVTGGSEAFF; CDR3 DNA: TGTGCCAGCAGCTTAGTCACAGGGGGCTCTGAAGCTTTCTTT
V gene: TRBV3-1; J gene: TRBJ2-2; D gene: NA; clone size: many; CDR3 protein: CASSQPTDTGELFF; CDR3 DNA: TGTGCCAGCAGCCAGCCGACTGACACCGGGGAGCTGTTTTTT
V gene: TRBV7-2; J gene: TRBJ2-3; D gene: TRBD2; clone size: many; CDR3 protein: CASSFTSGGGTDTQYF; CDR3 DNA: TGTGCCAGCAGTTTTACTAGCGGGGGAGGCACAGATACGCAGTATTTT
V gene: TRBV6-1; J gene: TRBJ1-2; D gene: TRBD1; clone size: many; CDR3 protein: CASNKTGTGVAGYTF; CDR3 DNA: TGTGCCAGCAACAAAACCGGGACAGGGGTTGCTGGCTACACCTTC
V gene: TRBV2; J gene: TRBJ2-5; D gene: TRBD1; clone size: NA; CDR3 protein: CASSALGQGGETQYF; CDR3 DNA: TGTGCCAGCAGTGCCCTCGGACAGGGCGGGGAGACCCAGTACTTC
V gene: TRBV19; J gene: TRBJ2-1; D gene: NA; clone size: NA; CDR3 protein: CASSKLDNNWYNEQFF; CDR3 DNA: TGTGCCAGTAGTAAACTGGACAACAACTGGTACAATGAGCAGTTCTTC
V gene: TRBV18; J gene: TRBJ2-7; D gene: TRBD1; clone size: many; CDR3 protein: CASSGTGLYEQYF; CDR3 DNA: TGTGCCAGCTCAGGGACAGGTCTATACGAGCAGTACTTC
V gene: TRBV27; J gene: TRBJ2-3; D gene: NA; clone size: few; CDR3 protein: CASSDYNQGWSTDTQYF; CDR3 DNA: TGTGCCAGCAGTGATTATAACCAGGGGTGGAGCACAGATACGCAGTATTTT
V gene: TRBV3-1; J gene: TRBJ2-7; D gene: TRBD2; clone size: NA; CDR3 protein: CASSLAGVNEQYF; CDR3 DNA: TGTGCCAGCAGCCTAGCGGGAGTGAACGAGCAGTACTTC
V gene: TRBV7-2; J gene: TRBJ2-3; D gene: TRBD1; clone size: many; CDR3 protein: CASSEDRGEDTQYF; CDR3 DNA: TGTGCCAGCAGCGAGGACAGGGGGGAAGATACGCAGTATTTT
V gene: TRBV3-1; J gene: TRBJ2-1; D gene: NA; clone size: many; CDR3 protein: CASSPGTLYNEQFF; CDR3 DNA: TGTGCCAGCAGCCCCGGGACTTTATACAATGAGCAGTTCTTC
V gene: TRBV19; J gene: TRBJ1-5; D gene: NA; clone size: few; CDR3 protein: CATAGTVNQPQHF; CDR3 DNA: TGTGCCACCGCCGGGACGGTCAATCAGCCCCAGCATTTT